This T cell receptor beta chain was sequenced during a study of CD8 T cells in ankylosing spondylitis. Each CDR3 protein gets one entry after TCRdb re-called the 5' RACE reads with MiXCR. The sample holds roughly 42,000 distinct CDR3 sequences; roughly 2.5% are singletons and the top ten take 4.6%. The length of the CDR3 is 16 residues. V dropped 5 bases and J dropped 4 bases, with 18 bases sitting between them. Germline V gives CDR1 SGDLS, CDR2 YYNGEE. In this sample, this clonotype turned up many times. Specimen: blood, either unsorted or a sorted T cell fraction (not recorded which). The rearrangement links TRBV9 to TRBJ2-2, with a possible D match to TRBD1 (6 bases). This receptor was identified in a male donor with ankylosing spondylitis or in good health (not recorded which). The CDR3 coding sequence is TGTGCCAGCAGTAAAACCGGGACATTAGTCACCGGGGAGCTGTTTTTT. Amino acid sequence: CASSKTGTLVTGELFF.